This entry lists 32 T cell receptor beta chains sequenced from one sample in a study of blood T cell repertoires in COVID-19. Sequenced by immunoSEQ multiplex PCR; TCRdb stores in-frame clones only, minus some. The sample includes about 100,000 clones, roughly nine tenths seen only once; the top ten take about 1%. The sequenced sample consisted of peripheral blood. These receptors were obtained from a man between 60 and 75 years old with acute or convalescent COVID-19.

The CDR3 nucleotides are TGTGCCAGCTCACTTAGCGGGAGCTCCTACAATGAGCAGTTCTTC. Its protein product is CASSLSGSSYNEQFF. The chain has TRBV18 and TRBJ2-1; TRBD2 aligns across 9 bases. V gave up 4 bases and J gave up 0 bases; unmatched junction bases: 1. The CDR3 spans 15 residues. Germline-derived CDR1 and CDR2 are KGHSH and LQKENI.

The V and J genes are TRBV30 and TRBJ1-6; 11 nucleotides match TRBD1. Germline trimming cut 8 bases from V and 10 bases from J; bases unmatched to any gene: 10. Germline V gene lookup returns CDR1 GTSNPN and CDR2 SVGIG (reference sequence). The CDR3 is 14 amino acids. In DNA form, the CDR3 reads TGTGCCGGATCCGGGACAGGGGGTAGGTCACCCCTCCACTTT. Protein product: CAGSGTGGRSPLHF.

This clone was picked up a small number of times. The chain employs TRBV5-8 and TRBJ2-2, with 12 bases aligning to TRBD2. With 7 bases clipped from V and 4 bases from J, the junction kept 14 bases outside the gene matches. The CDR3 spans 18 residues. CDR1 and CDR2 from the germline V gene are SGHTS and YDEGEE. The CDR3 DNA follows: TGTGCCAGCTTTACGACTAGCGGGAGAGGGGTAAGCACCGGGGAGCTGTTTTTT. Encoded protein: CASFTTSGRGVSTGELFF.

The genes are TRBV6-2 or TRBV6-3 and TRBJ2-2; TRBD1 is a possible D gene (6 bases). The V end lost 4 bases, the J end lost 1 base, and 7 bases lay between the germline ends. This CDR3 spans 14 amino acids. The germline V gene has CDR1 MNHEY and CDR2 SVGEGT. The chain's CDR3 is CASSWTENTGELFF. The CDR3 DNA follows: TGTGCCAGCAGTTGGACAGAGAACACCGGGGAGCTGTTTTTT.

V is TRBV11-2 and J is TRBJ2-1; TRBD2 matches at 10 bases. The ends lost 4 bases at V and 9 bases at J; junction bases unmatched: 9. There are 15 residues in the CDR3. Germline-derived CDR1 and CDR2 are SGHAT and FQNNGV. CDR3 residues: CASSSIAGGSLEQFF. Written as DNA, the CDR3 is TGTGCCAGCAGCTCTATAGCGGGAGGATCTCTTGAGCAGTTCTTC.

The CDR3 loop is CASSFRNTGELFF. DNA of the CDR3: TGTGCCAGCAGCTTCAGGAACACCGGGGAGCTGTTTTTT. J is TRBJ2-2 and V is TRBV7-9; D unclear. This CDR3 has 13 residues. Germline lookup yields CDR1 SEHNR and CDR2 FQNEAQ (reference sequence). The V gene lost 3 bases and the J gene lost 1 base, with 3 bases spanning the gap. Drawing the rest from reference TRBV7-9 and TRBJ2-2, the complete variable domain is DTGVSQNPRHKITKRGQNVTFRCDPISEHNRLYWYRQTLGQGPEFLTYFQNEAQLEKSRLLSDRFSAERPKGSFSTLEIQRTEQGDSAMYLCASSFRNTGELFFGEGSRLTVL.

The chain is built from TRBV5-5 and TRBJ2-7, with 11 bases that match TRBD2. V shed 5 bases, J shed 5 bases, and the junction held 6 bases outside the gene matches. Germline V gene lookup returns CDR1 SGHKS and CDR2 YYEKEE (reference sequence). The CDR3 totals 14 residues. CDR3 DNA sequence: TGTGCCAGCAGTAGCGGGAGGGCGGTTGACGAGCAGTACGTC. This codes for CASSSGRAVDEQYV.

V gene TRBV11-3 combines with J gene TRBJ2-1, with 9 bases that match TRBD2. Germline V gene lookup returns CDR1 SGHNT and CDR2 YENEEA. The CDR3 extends over 15 amino acids. With V trimmed by 3 bases and J by 4 bases, 4 bases remained unmatched. The CDR3 reads CASSLGSGSYNEQFF. DNA of the CDR3: TGTGCCAGCAGCTTGGGTAGCGGGAGTTACAATGAGCAGTTCTTC.

This clone has just a few counts. The chain uses TRBV5-1 and TRBJ2-2, with a tentative D call TRBD1 (6 bases). Germline CDR1 and CDR2: SGHRS and YFSETQ. The length of the CDR3 is 14 residues. Trimming stripped 0 bases from V and 5 bases from J, with 8 bases between. Here the CDR3 DNA reads TGCGCCAGCAGCTTGGAGCAGGGGACCGGGGAGCTGTTTTTT. Protein sequence: CASSLEQGTGELFF.

V gene TRBV5-4 combines with J gene TRBJ2-7, with 7 positions matching TRBD2. The junction had 8 bases not matched to a gene; V was cut back by 0 bases and J by 5 bases. The V gene's germline CDR1 is SGHNT and CDR2 YYREEE (reference sequence). This CDR3 comprises 15 residues. The CDR3 DNA is TGTGCCAGCAGCTTGGGTTCGGGAGCGGGGAACGAGCAGTACTTC. Translation gives CASSLGSGAGNEQYF.

The chain links TRBV11-2 to TRBJ2-1; D remains ambiguous. V lost 1 base to trimming and J lost 10 bases, with 8 bases between them. CDR3 length equals 12 residues. Germline-derived CDR1 and CDR2 are SGHAT and FQNNGV. The DNA for the CDR3 is TGTGCCAGCAGCTTAGTGCTACGGGAGCAGTTCTTC. Translation gives CASSLVLREQFF.

The V gene is TRBV24-1, the J gene TRBJ1-4; 7 positions agree with TRBD1. CDR3 length: 15 residues. Trimming at V came to 4 bases and at J to 7 bases, leaving 8 bases not matched to a gene. Germline CDR1 KGHDR, CDR2 SFDVKD. The CDR3 region is CATSDQQGIGEKLFF. The DNA for the CDR3 is TGTGCCACCAGTGACCAACAGGGGATAGGTGAAAAACTGTTTTTT.

Written as DNA, the CDR3 is TGTGCCAGCGGTCGCCAGGGGGTCTTGTCTGGCTACACCTTC. As protein: CASGRQGVLSGYTF. The chain uses TRBV6-5 and TRBJ1-2; 7 bases are shared with TRBD1. Trimming at V came to 8 bases and at J to 7 bases, leaving 13 bases not matched to a gene. The CDR3 length is 14 residues. Germline loops: CDR1 MNHEY, CDR2 SVGAGI.

The chain uses TRBV3-1 (or the pseudogene TRBV3-2) and TRBJ2-2; D unclear. This CDR3 is 14 amino acids long. V shed 4 bases and J shed 5 bases, with 11 bases lying between them. Per germline, CDR1 LGHDT and CDR2 YNNKEL (reference sequence). As DNA, the CDR3 is TGTGCCAGCAGCCGAAACGTCGGGACCGGGGAGCTGTTTTTT. Encoded protein: CASSRNVGTGELFF.

The chain uses TRBV6-6 and TRBJ1-1, with a tentative D call TRBD1 (6 bases). Germline V gene lookup returns CDR1 MNHNY and CDR2 SVGAGI (reference sequence). The germline V and J ends were trimmed by 4 bases and 1 base, with 7 bases remaining between them. This CDR3 region has 13 residues. The CDR3 sequence: CASSSTGNTEAFF. The CDR3 DNA reads TGTGCCAGCAGTTCGACAGGGAACACTGAAGCTTTCTTT.

This chain uses TRBV25-1 with TRBJ2-3, with D uncertain. The germline CDR1 and CDR2 sequences are MGHDK and SYGVNS. V lost 5 bases, J lost 1 base, and 10 bases lay in between. This CDR3 is 14 amino acids long. The CDR3 region has the DNA TGTGCCAGCAGTTCAGGAACAGGCACAGATACGCAGTATTTT. This translates into CASSSGTGTDTQYF.

V and J are TRBV6-2 or TRBV6-3 and TRBJ2-3; TRBD1 aligns across 10 bases. V lost 5 bases to trimming and J lost 2 bases; unmatched junction nucleotides: 13. Germline V gene data show CDR1 as MNHEY and CDR2 as SVGEGT. The CDR3 is made up of 18 amino acids. CDR3 region: CASSRGQGFGADTDTQYF. The CDR3 DNA is TGTGCCAGCAGTAGGGGACAGGGGTTTGGCGCGGACACAGATACGCAGTATTTT.

The V call is TRBV5-1, the J call TRBJ1-1; 9 bases map to TRBD1. The CDR3 runs 14 residues. Looked up from germline, CDR1 is SGHRS and CDR2 is YFSETQ. V shed 0 bases and J 6 bases; nucleotides not matched to a gene: 3. The CDR3 region has the DNA TGCGCCAGCAGCTTGGGTGGGGACAGGGCTGAAGCTTTCTTT. Residues: CASSLGGDRAEAFF. The full variable domain, with the rest looked up from reference TRBV5-1 and TRBJ1-1, is KAGVTQTPRYLIKTRGQQVTLSCSPISGHRSVSWYQQTPGQGLQFLFEYFSETQRNKGNFPGRFSGRQFSNSRSEMNVSTLELGDSALYLCASSLGGDRAEAFFGQGTRLTVV.

The rearrangement uses TRBV12-3 or TRBV12-4 and TRBJ2-7; D is perhaps TRBD2 (5 bases). Deletions cut 8 bases from V and 2 bases from J, with 13 bases between. CDR3 length equals 13 residues. This chain's CDR3 is CASGLTGTYEQYV. The CDR3 coding sequence is TGTGCCAGCGGACTTACGGGGACCTACGAGCAGTACGTC.

This chain links TRBV7-3 with TRBJ2-1, with TRBD2 matching over 9 bases. V was clipped by 7 bases and J by 8 bases; unmatched bases: 12. The CDR3 is made up of 15 amino acids. Germline V gene sequence: CDR1 SGHTA, CDR2 FQGTGA. The CDR3 DNA is TGTGCCAGCACCCCCGGGGGTAGCGGGAGCGATGAGCAGTTCTTC. Translated: CASTPGGSGSDEQFF.

This chain joins TRBV3-1 (or the pseudogene TRBV3-2) and TRBJ1-1; TRBD1 matches at 10 bases. In germline, CDR1 is LGHDT, CDR2 YNNKEL (reference sequence). There are 13 residues in the CDR3. V shed 5 bases and J 10 bases; nucleotides not matched to a gene: 7. The CDR3 DNA reads as TGTGCCAGCAGCGCACGACAGGGGGCTGGAGCTTTCTTT. Translation gives CASSARQGAGAFF.

The J gene is TRBJ2-4, the V gene TRBV19; possibly TRBD2 for D (5 bases). Germline V gives CDR1 LNHDA, CDR2 SQIVND (reference sequence). V gave up 7 bases and J gave up 0 bases, with 13 bases separating them. This CDR3 has 15 amino acids. The CDR3 reads CASTGTDLAKNIQYF. For the CDR3, the DNA is TGTGCCAGTACGGGAACGGATTTAGCCAAAAACATTCAGTACTTC.

This chain joins TRBV28 and TRBJ1-3; D unresolved. V lost 6 bases and J lost 1, with 10 bases in between. The germline V gene has CDR1 MDHEN and CDR2 SYDVKM. The CDR3 totals 14 residues. CDR3 coding DNA: TGTGCCAGCAGGCCCGACATTTCTGGAAACACCATATATTTT. Its translation: CASRPDISGNTIYF. The full variable domain, its missing parts supplied by reference TRBV28 and TRBJ1-3, is DVKVTQSSRYLVKRTGEKVFLECVQDMDHENMFWYRQDPGLGLRLIYFSYDVKMKEKGDIPEGYSVSREKKERFSLILESASTNQTSMYLCASRPDISGNTIYFGEGSWLTVV.

The gene calls are TRBV12-3 or TRBV12-4 and TRBJ1-1; TRBD1 matches 8 bases. With 6 bases clipped from V and 11 bases from J, the junction kept 11 bases outside the gene matches. The CDR3 has 13 residues. CDR3 sequence reads: CASRETGGMSAFF. The CDR3 bases are TGTGCCAGCAGGGAAACAGGGGGAATGAGCGCTTTCTTT.

This chain connects TRBV21-1 to TRBJ1-2; the D segment call TRBD1 is taken from the table without a DNA check. TRBV21-1 is a known pseudogene. The length of the CDR3 is 16 residues. CDR3 loop: CASSKADRSVRDGYTF. CDR3 sequence (DNA): TGTGCCAGCAGCAAAGCGGACAGGTCGGTGCGGGATGGCTACACCTTC.

The chain combines TRBV28 with TRBJ1-3; possible D gene TRBD1, 6 bases. The CDR3 is 13 residues long. V lost 5 bases and J lost 7, with 12 bases in between. Per the germline V gene, CDR1 is MDHEN and CDR2 is SYDVKM. For the CDR3, the DNA is TGTGCCAGCAGTGGGGGCCGGCGGAACACCATATATTTT. Translating gives CASSGGRRNTIYF.

The J gene is TRBJ1-3, the V gene TRBV30; D is ambiguous. The CDR3 extends over 15 amino acids. Trimming shortened V by 4 bases and J by 0 bases, and 13 bases separated the two germline ends. Germline V CDR1 and CDR2: GTSNPN, SVGIG (reference sequence). As DNA, the CDR3 is TGTGCCTGGAATTTGGGCCTTGTCTCTGGAAACACCATATATTTT. Translated, it gives CAWNLGLVSGNTIYF.

The CDR3: CASRRTGGQFLFRNEQFF. In nucleotides, the CDR3 is TGTGCCAGCAGGCGGACAGGGGGTCAGTTTTTATTTCGCAATGAGCAGTTCTTC. The genes are TRBV11-2 and TRBJ2-1; 10 bases agree with TRBD1. From germline, CDR1 is SGHAT and CDR2 FQNNGV. The CDR3 is 18 residues long. V dropped 6 bases and J dropped 6; count of bases not matched to a gene: 17.

A remark on this clone: Additional DNA sequences in this sample encode the identical CDR3. CDR3 nucleotides: TGTGCCAGCAGTGACGGTAGGCAGGGCGATGGCTACACCTTC. Protein sequence: CASSDGRQGDGYTF. The genes are TRBV2 and TRBJ1-2; D is possibly TRBD1 (5 bases). This CDR3 comprises 14 residues. With 3 bases removed from V and 6 bases from J, the gap between germline ends came to 14 bases. CDR1 and CDR2 (germline): SNHLY, FYNNEI.

This chain's CDR3 is CASSYGLWTSGNTGELFF. Here the CDR3 DNA reads TGCGCCAGCAGCTACGGTCTTTGGACTAGCGGGAACACCGGGGAGCTGTTTTTT. The chain employs TRBV5-1 and TRBJ2-2; the match to TRBD2 covers 10 bases. Germline CDR1 reads SGHRS; CDR2 reads YFSETQ. This CDR3 region has 18 residues. Trimming removed 3 bases from V and 1 base from J; junction bases left unmatched: 9. The whole variable domain, filled in from reference TRBV5-1 and TRBJ2-2, reads KAGVTQTPRYLIKTRGQQVTLSCSPISGHRSVSWYQQTPGQGLQFLFEYFSETQRNKGNFPGRFSGRQFSNSRSEMNVSTLELGDSALYLCASSYGLWTSGNTGELFFGEGSRLTVL.

This clone was picked up one time. The chain links TRBV28 to TRBJ1-3; a possible D gene is TRBD1 (5 bases). The CDR3 loop spans 15 amino acids. Per the germline V gene, CDR1 is MDHEN and CDR2 is SYDVKM. V lost 8 bases, J lost 0 bases, and 14 bases lay in between. The CDR3 nucleotides are TGTGCCAGCGGGGCCTCAGCGAACTCTGGAAACACCATATATTTT. It yields the protein CASGASANSGNTIYF.

J is TRBJ1-4 and V is TRBV6-6; D might be TRBD1 (6 bases). From germline, CDR1 is MNHNY and CDR2 SVGAGI (reference sequence). The V end was cut by 0 bases, the J end by 7 bases, with 12 bases between. CDR3 length equals 15 residues. The CDR3 is CASSYSGGMGEKLFF. The CDR3 bases are TGTGCCAGCAGTTACTCAGGGGGTATGGGTGAAAAACTGTTTTTT.